Listed below are T cell receptor beta chains from one sample, sequenced in a study of blood T cell repertoires in COVID-19. This table comes from immunoSEQ multiplex PCR, and its TCRdb copy is limited to in-frame clones, with some not included. The sample gives 250,000 to 300,000 clones, around four fifths of which show up once; 3.5% to 5.5% is in the top ten. The material sequenced was peripheral blood. The receptors derive from a man between 60 and 75 years old who had recovered from COVID-19. CDR3s include the opening cysteine and the closing phenylalanine or tryptophan. D genes are given only for firm matches. The size of a clone is reported for some rows only, either as once, few or many, or as a class for expanded clones.

j_gene	d_gene	v_gene	abundance	CDR3nt	CDR3aa
TRBJ1-1	TRBD1	TRBV2	NA	TGTGCCAGCAGATGGAGGACAGGGAGCGGCACTGAAGCTTTCTTT	CASRWRTGSGTEAFF
TRBJ2-3	TRBD1	TRBV30	once	TGTGCCTGGAGGGCCGGGACAGGGTTCACAGATACGCAGTATTTT	CAWRAGTGFTDTQYF
TRBJ1-4	TRBD1	TRBV28	NA	TGTGCCAGCGGGACAGGGTGGGAAAAACTGTTTTTT	CASGTGWEKLFF
TRBJ1-4	TRBD1	TRBV5-1	NA	TGCGCCAGCAGCAAACCGGGACAGGGTATATCTAATGAAAAACTGTTTTTT	CASSKPGQGISNEKLFF
TRBJ2-7	NA	TRBV7-8	once	TGTGCCAGCAGCTTAGGGACTACAGACTACGAGCAGTACTTC	CASSLGTTDYEQYF
TRBJ1-6	NA	TRBV6-1	few	TGTGCCAGCAGTGAGGGTCAAGGGGCCCCTTCGGCCCTCCACTTT	CASSEGQGAPSALHF
TRBJ2-7	NA	TRBV27	NA	TGTGCCAGCAGTTTGAGACTAGACTACGAGCAGTACTTC	CASSLRLDYEQYF
TRBJ2-1	TRBD2	TRBV6-5	NA	TGTGCCAGCAATCCTAGCGGGGGCCATGAGCAGTTCTTC	CASNPSGGHEQFF
TRBJ2-1	NA	TRBV15	NA	TGTGCCACCAGCAGAGGGGCTGGCGGGGTATCCTACAATGAGCAGTTCTTC	CATSRGAGGVSYNEQFF
TRBJ2-1	TRBD2	TRBV12-3/TRBV12-4	NA	TGTGCCAGCAGTTCCACCCGGGGGGGTGAGCAGTTCTTC	CASSSTRGGEQFF
TRBJ2-6	NA	TRBV5-8	NA	TGTGCCAGCAGCCAGATCCCCTCTGGGGCCAACGTCCTGACTTTC	CASSQIPSGANVLTF
TRBJ2-2	NA	TRBV5-1	NA	TGCGCCAGCAGACCCGGGACTTCCAACACCGGGGAGCTGTTTTTT	CASRPGTSNTGELFF
TRBJ2-5	NA	TRBV30	NA	TGTGCCTGGAGTGTACAGCTGGAGACCCAGTACTTC	CAWSVQLETQYF
TRBJ2-3	TRBD2	TRBV18	NA	TGTGCCAGCTCACGTGGTATTAGCGGGAGCACAGATACGCAGTATTTT	CASSRGISGSTDTQYF
TRBJ1-4	NA	TRBV19	NA	TGTGCCAGTAGTACTAGGCGGGGGGCTGAAAAACTGTTTTTT	CASSTRRGAEKLFF
TRBJ1-4	NA	TRBV5-1	NA	TGCGCCAGCAGACAAACGACAGACTATGAAAAACTGTTTTTT	CASRQTTDYEKLFF
TRBJ1-5	NA	TRBV15	NA	TGTGCCACCAGCAGGACAGACAGTTTTAATCAGCCCCAGCATTTT	CATSRTDSFNQPQHF
TRBJ2-2	TRBD1	TRBV4-1	few	TGCGCCAGCAGCCAAGACCGCAGGGGGCTGGGGGAGCTGTTTTTT	CASSQDRRGLGELFF
TRBJ1-2	NA	TRBV30	NA	TGTGCCTGGAGTGGCCGATTCAGTGGGGGGGCGGGTGGCTACACCTTC	CAWSGRFSGGAGGYTF
TRBJ1-1	TRBD1	TRBV18	NA	TGTGCCAGCTCTCCGACAGGGGTTGAAGCTTTCTTT	CASSPTGVEAFF
TRBJ2-7	TRBD2	TRBV27	NA	TGTGCCAGCAGTTTATCCACCGGGGCGGGGGGCTACGAGCAGTACTTC	CASSLSTGAGGYEQYF
TRBJ2-5	TRBD2	TRBV3-1/TRBV3-2	NA	TGTGCCAGCAGGCGACTAGCGGGAGTGGAAGAGACCCAGTACTTC	CASRRLAGVEETQYF
TRBJ1-2	TRBD1	TRBV2	NA	TGTGCCAGCAACCCTGGCCGGACAGGGGGCTTAGGCTACACCTTC	CASNPGRTGGLGYTF
TRBJ2-3	TRBD2	TRBV29-1	NA	TGCAGCGTTGAGACTAGCGTTCTAGATACGCAGTATTTT	CSVETSVLDTQYF
TRBJ2-1	NA	TRBV20-1	NA	TGCAGTGCTAGTTTGCGGAGCTCCTACAATGAGCAGTTCTTC	CSASLRSSYNEQFF
TRBJ2-3	NA	TRBV2	NA	TGTGCCAGCAGTGTTCAGGGGACGGCAGATACGCAGTATTTT	CASSVQGTADTQYF
TRBJ1-4	NA	TRBV2	NA	TGTGCCAGCAGTGACGGATGGGGGCCCTCAAATGAAAAACTGTTTTTT	CASSDGWGPSNEKLFF
TRBJ1-5	NA	TRBV18	NA	TGTGCCAGCTCACCACGAGTTAGCAATCAGCCCCAGCATTTT	CASSPRVSNQPQHF
TRBJ2-2	NA	TRBV5-5	NA	TGTGCCAGCAGCTTCAGGGTGCTCGACACCGGGGAGCTGTTTTTT	CASSFRVLDTGELFF
TRBJ1-4	TRBD1	TRBV5-1	NA	TGCGCCAGCAGCTTAACAGGGGGTCAGAGTGAAAAACTGTTTTTT	CASSLTGGQSEKLFF
TRBJ1-4	TRBD1	TRBV7-8	NA	TGTGCCAGCAGCCGAGACAGGGGTAATGAAAAACTGTTTTTT	CASSRDRGNEKLFF
TRBJ2-5	TRBD1	TRBV5-4	few	TGTGCCAGCAGCTCGGGACAGGGTGGAGAGACCCAGTACTTC	CASSSGQGGETQYF
TRBJ1-5	TRBD1	TRBV29-1	NA	TGCAGCGTATCGACAGGGGGTGTCGGCAATCAGCCCCAGCATTTT	CSVSTGGVGNQPQHF
TRBJ1-2	TRBD1	TRBV4-2	NA	TGTGCCAGCAGCCAAGAGGGCGGGACAGTCTATGGCTACACCTTC	CASSQEGGTVYGYTF
TRBJ2-7	NA	TRBV13	NA	TGTGCCAGCAGCTCTGGAGGGCCATTCCACGAGCAGTACTTC	CASSSGGPFHEQYF
TRBJ2-2	TRBD1	TRBV5-1	NA	TGCGCCAGCAGGGCCGGGACAGTCAACACCGGGGAGCTGTTTTTT	CASRAGTVNTGELFF
TRBJ1-1	TRBD1	TRBV7-2	NA	TGTGCCAGCAGCTTACTTTGGACAGGGGCGGGTCGGACTGAAGCTTTCTTT	CASSLLWTGAGRTEAFF
TRBJ1-5	NA	TRBV27	NA	TGTGCCAGCAGTTTTAGAGGCGCAGACCGGTCCCAGCCCCAGCATTTT	CASSFRGADRSQPQHF
TRBJ1-1	NA	TRBV4-1	few	TGCGCCAGCAGCCCAGGAAGGGGGAACACTGAAGCTTTCTTT	CASSPGRGNTEAFF
TRBJ1-2	NA	TRBV7-9	NA	TGTGCCAGCAGCTTAAGGGGCGAAGGGATCCTCTTGACCTTC	CASSLRGEGILLTF
TRBJ1-2	NA	TRBV10-2	NA	TGCGCCAGCAGTGAGTCTAGAGGGAATGGCTACACCTTC	CASSESRGNGYTF
TRBJ1-6	NA	TRBV7-9	NA	TGTGCCAGCAGCTTTACACAGAATAATTCACCCCTCCACTTT	CASSFTQNNSPLHF